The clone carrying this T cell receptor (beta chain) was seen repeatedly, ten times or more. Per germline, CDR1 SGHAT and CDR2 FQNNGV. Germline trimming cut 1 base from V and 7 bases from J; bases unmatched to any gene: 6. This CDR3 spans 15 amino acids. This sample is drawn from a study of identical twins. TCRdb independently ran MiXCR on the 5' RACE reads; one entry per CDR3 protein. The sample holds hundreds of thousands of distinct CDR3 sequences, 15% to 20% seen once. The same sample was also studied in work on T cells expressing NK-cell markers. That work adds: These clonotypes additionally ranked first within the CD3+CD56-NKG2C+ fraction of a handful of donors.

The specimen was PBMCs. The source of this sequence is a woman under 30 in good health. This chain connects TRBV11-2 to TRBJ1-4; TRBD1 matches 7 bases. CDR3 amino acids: CASSLGQGTGEKLFF. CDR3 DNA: TGTGCCAGCAGCTTAGGACAGGGTACTGGTGAAAAACTGTTTTTT.